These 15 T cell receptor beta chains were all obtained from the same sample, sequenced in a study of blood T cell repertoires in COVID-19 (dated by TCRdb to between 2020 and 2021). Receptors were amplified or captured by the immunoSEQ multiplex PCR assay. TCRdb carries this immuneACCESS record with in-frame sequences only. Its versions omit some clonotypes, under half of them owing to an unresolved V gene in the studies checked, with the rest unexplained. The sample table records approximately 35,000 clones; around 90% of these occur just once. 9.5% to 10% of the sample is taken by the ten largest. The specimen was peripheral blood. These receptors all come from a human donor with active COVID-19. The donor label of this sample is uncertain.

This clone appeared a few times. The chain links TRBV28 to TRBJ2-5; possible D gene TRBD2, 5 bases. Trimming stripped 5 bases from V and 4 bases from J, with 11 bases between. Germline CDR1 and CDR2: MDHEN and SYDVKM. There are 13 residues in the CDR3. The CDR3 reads CASSVEGSETQYF. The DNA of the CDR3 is TGTGCCAGCAGTGTTGAGGGATCAGAGACCCAGTACTTC.

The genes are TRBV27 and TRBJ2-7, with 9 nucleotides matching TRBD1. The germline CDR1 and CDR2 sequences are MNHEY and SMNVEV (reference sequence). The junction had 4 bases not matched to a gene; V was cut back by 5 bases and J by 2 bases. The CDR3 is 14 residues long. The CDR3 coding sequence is TGTGCCAGCAGTACACAGGGGGCCGCCTACGAGCAGTACTTC. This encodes CASSTQGAAYEQYF.

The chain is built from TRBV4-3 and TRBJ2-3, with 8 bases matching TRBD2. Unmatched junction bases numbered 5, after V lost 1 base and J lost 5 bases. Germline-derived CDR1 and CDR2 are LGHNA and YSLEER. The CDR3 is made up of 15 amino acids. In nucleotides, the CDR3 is TGCGCCAGCAGCCAAGCTACGGGAGGGGGAGATACGCAGTATTTT. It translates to CASSQATGGGDTQYF.

As DNA, the CDR3 is TGTGCCTGGAGTACTGGACAGGGAAGATCGGAAAAACTGTTTTTT. Amino acids: CAWSTGQGRSEKLFF. The chain recombines TRBV30 with TRBJ1-4, with 8 bases aligning to TRBD1. CDR3 length: 15 residues. J lost 8 bases, V lost 2 bases, and 10 bases had no gene match. Germline CDR1 and CDR2: GTSNPN and SVGIG (reference sequence).

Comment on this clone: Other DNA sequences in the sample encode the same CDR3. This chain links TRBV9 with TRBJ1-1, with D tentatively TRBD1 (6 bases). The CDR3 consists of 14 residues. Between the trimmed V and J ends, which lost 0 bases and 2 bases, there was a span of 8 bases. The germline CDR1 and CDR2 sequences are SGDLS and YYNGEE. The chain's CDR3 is CASSVEQGNTEAFF. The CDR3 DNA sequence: TGTGCCAGCAGCGTAGAACAGGGCAACACTGAAGCTTTCTTT.

The CDR3 sequence: CASSPDGLPGGELFF. CDR3 sequence (DNA): TGTGCCAGCTCACCCGACGGACTCCCGGGCGGGGAGCTGTTTTTT. The V and J genes are TRBV18 and TRBJ2-2, with D possibly matching TRBD2 (5 bases). Germline CDR1 KGHSH, CDR2 LQKENI. The V end was cut by 3 bases, the J end by 7 bases, with 15 bases between. The CDR3 contains 15 residues.

DNA of the CDR3: TGTGCCAGCAGTGGGGGACTAGCTCGTGTCGAGCAGTACTTC. Its protein is CASSGGLARVEQYF. V is TRBV6-2 or TRBV6-3 and J is TRBJ2-7; 9 bases are a match to TRBD2. V gave up 5 bases and J gave up 6 bases; unmatched junction bases: 8. Per germline, CDR1 MNHEY and CDR2 SVGEGT. This CDR3 spans 14 amino acids.

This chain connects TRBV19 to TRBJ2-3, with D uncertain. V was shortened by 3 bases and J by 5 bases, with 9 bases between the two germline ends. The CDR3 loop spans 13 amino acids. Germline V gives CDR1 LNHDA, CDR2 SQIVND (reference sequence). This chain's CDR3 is CASSIRPGDTQYF. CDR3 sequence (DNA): TGTGCCAGTAGTATTAGGCCAGGAGATACGCAGTATTTT.

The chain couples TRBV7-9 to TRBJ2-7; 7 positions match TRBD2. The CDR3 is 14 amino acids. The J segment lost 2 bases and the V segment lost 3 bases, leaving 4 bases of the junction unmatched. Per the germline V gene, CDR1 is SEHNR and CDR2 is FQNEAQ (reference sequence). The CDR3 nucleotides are TGTGCCAGCAGCTTGAGCGGGGCCGCCTACGAGCAGTACTTC. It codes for CASSLSGAAYEQYF.

CDR3 sequence reads: CASSDRVNTEAFF. In DNA form, the CDR3 reads TGTGCCAGCAGTGATCGGGTGAACACTGAAGCTTTCTTT. The genes are TRBV2 and TRBJ1-1; no firm D call. V lost 3 bases and J lost 0, with 5 bases in between. The CDR3 runs to 13 residues. The germline V gene has CDR1 SNHLY and CDR2 FYNNEI. The whole variable domain, filled in from reference TRBV2 and TRBJ1-1, reads EPEVTQTPSHQVTQMGQEVILRCVPISNHLYFYWYRQILGQKVEFLVSFYNNEISEKSEIFDDQFSVERPDGSNFTLKIRSTKLEDSAMYFCASSDRVNTEAFFGQGTRLTVV.

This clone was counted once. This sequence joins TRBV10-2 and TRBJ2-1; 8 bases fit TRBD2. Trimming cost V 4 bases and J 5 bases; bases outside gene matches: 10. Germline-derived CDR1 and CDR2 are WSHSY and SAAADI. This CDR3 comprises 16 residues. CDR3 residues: CASSVRTSRGHNEQFF. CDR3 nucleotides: TGCGCCAGCAGTGTGAGGACTAGCCGGGGTCACAATGAGCAGTTCTTC.

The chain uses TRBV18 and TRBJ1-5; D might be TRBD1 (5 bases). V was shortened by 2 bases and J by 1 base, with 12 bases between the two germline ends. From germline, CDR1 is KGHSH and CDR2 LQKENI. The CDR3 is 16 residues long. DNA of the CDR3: TGTGCCAGCTCACCAAATCAACCAGGGAGCAATCAGCCCCAGCATTTT. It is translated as CASSPNQPGSNQPQHF.

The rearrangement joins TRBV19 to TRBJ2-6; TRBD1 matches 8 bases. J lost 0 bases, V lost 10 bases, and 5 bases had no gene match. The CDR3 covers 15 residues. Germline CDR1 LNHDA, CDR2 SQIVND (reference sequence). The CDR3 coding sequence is TGTGCCACACGACAGGGGCACTCTGGGGCCAACGTCCTGACTTTC. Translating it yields CATRQGHSGANVLTF.

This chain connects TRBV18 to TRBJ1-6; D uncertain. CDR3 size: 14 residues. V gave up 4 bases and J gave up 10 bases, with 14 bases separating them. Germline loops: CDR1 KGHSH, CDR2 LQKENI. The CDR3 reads CASSLKEGGSPLHF. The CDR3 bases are TGTGCCAGCTCACTCAAAGAGGGAGGCTCACCCCTCCACTTT.

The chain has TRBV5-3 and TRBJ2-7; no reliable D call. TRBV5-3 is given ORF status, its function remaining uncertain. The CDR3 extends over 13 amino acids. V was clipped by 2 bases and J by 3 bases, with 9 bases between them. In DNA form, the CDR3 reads TGTGCCAGAAGCTTCAACGCGAACTACGAGCAGTACTTC. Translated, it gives CARSFNANYEQYF.